Presented here are 15 T cell receptor beta chains from one specimen sequenced in a study of blood T cell dynamics during melanoma immunotherapy. Documented time point: week 3, after first cycle of checkpoint inhibitor. TCRdb keeps only in-frame clones here, not all; method: immunoSEQ multiplex PCR. Of about 8,600 clones detected, roughly 87% appear once; the ten largest clones hold less than 7%. Specimen: blood, collected from a patient treated with checkpoint blockade. These receptors all stem from a human donor with melanoma.

V and J are TRBV28 and TRBJ2-5; D is unclear. Germline CDR1 is MDHEN and CDR2 is SYDVKM. Trimming took off 5 bases at V and 0 bases at J, with 16 bases between the two ends. CDR3 size: 16 residues. The CDR3 loop is CASSTTPWANQETQYF. CDR3 nucleotide sequence: TGTGCCAGCAGTACGACTCCGTGGGCGAACCAAGAGACCCAGTACTTC.

This rearrangement joins TRBV10-1 to TRBJ2-6; D possibly corresponds to TRBD1 (5 bases). The CDR3 spans 18 residues. Germline CDR1 WNHNN, CDR2 SYGVQD (reference sequence). Trimming left V 5 bases short and J 5 bases short, with 22 bases between. This CDR3 reads CASSQGISAQSRANVLTF. As DNA, the CDR3 is TGCGCCAGCAGTCAGGGCATAAGCGCACAAAGTCGGGCCAACGTCCTGACTTTC.

This chain joins TRBV10-3 and TRBJ2-3, with 7 bases matching TRBD2. CDR3 length: 15 amino acids. V trimming: 6 bases; J trimming: 3 bases; junction bases outside the gene matches: 9. The germline V gene has CDR1 ENHRY and CDR2 SYGVKD. The CDR3 sequence is CAIRAAREQTDTQYF. The DNA of the CDR3 is TGTGCCATCAGGGCCGCGCGGGAGCAAACAGATACGCAGTATTTT.

The chain has TRBV27 and TRBJ1-5; D not certain. The germline V gene encodes CDR1 MNHEY and CDR2 SMNVEV (reference sequence). V lost 5 bases and J 7 bases, leaving 12 bases between the germline ends. This CDR3 is 13 amino acids long. The CDR3 DNA reads as TGTGCCAGCAGTCTAACGGGTGAACAGCCCCAGCATTTT. Translated: CASSLTGEQPQHF.

The V call is TRBV4-3, the J call TRBJ2-1; D unclear. Deletions cut 4 bases from V and 0 bases from J, with 7 bases between. The CDR3 contains 14 residues. Germline lookup yields CDR1 LGHNA and CDR2 YSLEER. The CDR3 here is CASSPTSSYNEQFF. The DNA for the CDR3 is TGCGCCAGCAGCCCCACGAGCTCCTACAATGAGCAGTTCTTC.

This clone was observed a single time. The rearrangement joins TRBV28 to TRBJ1-2; D unresolved. CDR1 and CDR2 from the germline V gene are MDHEN and SYDVKM. This CDR3 has 13 residues. V was pared by 7 bases and J by 4 bases, with 13 bases between. The CDR3 spells CASTSPGSYGYTF. The DNA of the CDR3 is TGTGCCAGCACAAGCCCCGGTAGCTATGGCTACACCTTC.

The chain has TRBV6-4 and TRBJ1-5, with a possible D match to TRBD1 (6 bases). Germline values: CDR1 MRHNA, CDR2 SNTAGT. This CDR3 has 15 amino acids. Trimming shortened V by 7 bases and J by 0 bases, and 13 bases separated the two germline ends. CDR3 amino acids: CASIGQRASNQPQHF. CDR3 coding DNA: TGTGCCAGCATTGGACAGAGAGCTAGCAATCAGCCCCAGCATTTT.

The rearrangement links TRBV7-2 to TRBJ2-1; tentatively, D is TRBD2 (6 bases). The germline V gene encodes CDR1 SGHTA and CDR2 FQGNSA. The CDR3 sequence is 15 residues long. Trimming left V 5 bases short and J 7 bases short, with 18 bases between. The CDR3 reads CASSQTRGIYNEQFF. The CDR3 bases are TGTGCCAGCAGCCAGACTCGGGGGATTTATAATGAGCAGTTCTTC.

J is TRBJ2-1 and V is TRBV11-2, with TRBD1 identical over 7 bases. The V and J ends lost 9 bases and 9 bases, in that order; junction bases with no gene match: 11. Germline CDR1 reads SGHAT; CDR2 reads FQNNGV. This CDR3 has 13 amino acids. DNA of the CDR3: TGTGCCAGTCGACAGGGTGAGCGAGGTGAGCAGTTCTTC. Residues: CASRQGERGEQFF.

CDR3: CASSRTASSYEQYF. CDR3 in DNA: TGTGCCAGCAGTAGGACAGCGAGCTCCTACGAGCAGTACTTC. V usage is TRBV27 and J usage is TRBJ2-7; tentative D call: TRBD1 (6 bases). There are 14 residues in the CDR3. V was pared by 5 bases and J by 0 bases, with 11 bases between. CDR1 MNHEY and CDR2 SMNVEV come from the germline V gene (reference sequence).

The chain is built from TRBV15 and TRBJ1-5; D not certain. Between the trimmed V and J ends, which lost 0 bases and 8 bases, there was a span of 14 bases. Per germline, CDR1 LNHNV and CDR2 YYDKDF (reference sequence). The CDR3 contains 15 residues. CDR3 protein: CATSRDTSRGKPQHF. The CDR3 DNA is TGTGCCACCAGCAGAGACACCTCAAGAGGCAAGCCCCAGCATTTT.

The chain carries TRBV5-8 and TRBJ2-1; D is possibly TRBD1 (6 bases). With 7 bases removed from V and 1 base from J, the gap between germline ends came to 21 bases. This CDR3 comprises 17 residues. Looked up from germline, CDR1 is SGHTS and CDR2 is YDEGEE. CDR3 sequence reads: CASPTPFPRGSYNEQFF. For the CDR3, the DNA is TGTGCCAGCCCAACCCCTTTCCCAAGGGGGTCCTACAATGAGCAGTTCTTC.

The genes are TRBV5-4 and TRBJ1-1; D gene uncertain. Per germline, CDR1 SGHNT and CDR2 YYREEE (reference sequence). V dropped 0 bases and J dropped 3 bases, with 6 bases sitting between them. The CDR3 spans 13 residues. CDR3 in DNA: TGTGCCAGCAGCTTGGGACGGGACACTGAAGCTTTCTTT. The encoded protein is CASSLGRDTEAFF. Full variable domain (remainder filled in from reference TRBV5-4 and TRBJ1-1): ETGVTQSPTHLIKTRGQQVTLRCSSQSGHNTVSWYQQALGQGPQFIFQYYREEENGRGNFPPRFSGLQFPNYSSELNVNALELDDSALYLCASSLGRDTEAFFGQGTRLTVV.

The CDR3 region has the DNA TGTGCCAGCAGTTACTCGAGGGCAGCTAGCTACGAGCAGTACTTC. Translating it yields CASSYSRAASYEQYF. The rearrangement joins TRBV6-5 to TRBJ2-7; tentative D call: TRBD2 (5 bases). The germline CDR1 and CDR2 sequences are MNHEY and SVGAGI. This CDR3 spans 15 amino acids. V lost 0 bases and J 3 bases, leaving 12 bases between the germline ends.

The CDR3 region is CASSLAGGLGETQYF. CDR3 bases: TGTGCCAGCTCACTTGCGGGGGGCCTGGGAGAGACCCAGTACTTC. The V and J genes are TRBV18 and TRBJ2-5, with 8 bases lining up with TRBD2. The CDR3 consists of 15 residues. V was clipped by 4 bases and J by 4 bases; unmatched bases: 8. Germline V lookup: CDR1 KGHSH, CDR2 LQKENI.